What follows are 26 T cell receptor beta chains derived from one specimen sequenced in a study of identical twins. TCRdb re-called the 5' RACE reads through MiXCR, storing one row per CDR3 protein. The sample shows 420,000 or so distinct CDR3 sequences, 18% of them seen only once. Sequencing used naive T cells sorted from blood. These receptors originate from a man aged 50 to 59 in good health.

CDR3 sequence (DNA): TGCAGTGCTAGAGACTATCTAGCGGCCACCTACAATGAGCAGTTCTTC. Translation gives CSARDYLAATYNEQFF. The chain links TRBV20-1 to TRBJ2-1; 7 nucleotides align to TRBD2. Unmatched junction bases numbered 7, after V lost 0 bases and J lost 2 bases. There are 16 residues in the CDR3. CDR1 is DFQATT and CDR2 is SNEGSKA in the germline V gene (reference sequence).

This chain connects TRBV12-3 or TRBV12-4 to TRBJ2-1, with a possible D match to TRBD2 (7 bases). Trimming left V 5 bases short and J 0 bases short, with 20 bases between. The CDR3 totals 18 residues. The CDR3 DNA reads as TGTGCCAGCAGTCCGGGGGCGGGGGCTATCAGCTCCTACAATGAGCAGTTCTTC. Its protein product is CASSPGAGAISSYNEQFF.

At least ten counts were recorded for this clonotype. This sequence joins TRBV29-1 and TRBJ2-7; TRBD1 agrees at 7 bases. The germline V gene has CDR1 SQVTM and CDR2 ANQGSEA. This CDR3 region has 13 residues. Trimming at V came to 5 bases and at J to 0 bases, leaving 4 bases not matched to a gene. CDR3 in amino acids: CSVLWTGSYEQYF. In DNA form, the CDR3 reads TGCAGCGTTTTATGGACAGGCTCCTACGAGCAGTACTTC.

This clonotype turned up a few times. The chain links TRBV12-3 or TRBV12-4 to TRBJ1-2; maybe TRBD1 (6 bases). Trimming removed 4 bases at V and 8 bases at J, with 23 bases between. There are 16 residues in the CDR3. In nucleotides, the CDR3 is TGTGCCAGCAGTTCGGAATCAGGGAGAGGGGGAAAGGGCTACACCTTC. Protein sequence: CASSSESGRGGKGYTF.

The chain's CDR3 is CASRTGGQNTEAFF. The DNA of the CDR3 is TGTGCCAGCAGAACGGGGGGCCAAAACACTGAAGCTTTCTTT. The chain links TRBV6-1 to TRBJ1-1, with D possibly TRBD1 on 6 matching bases. V dropped 6 bases and J dropped 2 bases, with 13 bases sitting between them. Per germline, CDR1 MNHNS and CDR2 SASEGT. This CDR3 comprises 14 residues.

In this sample, this clonotype turned up many times. The rearrangement joins TRBV21-1 to TRBJ1-4. TRBV21-1 is labeled a pseudogene. The CDR3 runs 16 residues. The chain's CDR3 is CASSNGFGLDLGKLFF. The CDR3 DNA is TGTGCCAGCAGCAATGGGTTCGGACTAGATCTAGGAAAACTGTTTTTT.

This clonotype was counted many times. The V gene is TRBV29-1, the J gene TRBJ2-1; D is uncertain. In germline, CDR1 is SQVTM, CDR2 ANQGSEA. The CDR3 length is 11 residues. Trimming took off 2 bases at V and 9 bases at J, with 8 bases between the two ends. CDR3 in DNA: TGCAGCGTTGAATCCGGGCTTGAGCAGTTCTTC. It translates to CSVESGLEQFF.

This chain joins TRBV10-3 and TRBJ2-2; TRBD1 matches 10 bases. CDR1 ENHRY and CDR2 SYGVKD come from the germline V gene. The junction had 5 bases not matched to a gene; V was cut back by 6 bases and J by 4 bases. The CDR3 length is 15 residues. CDR3 sequence reads: CAIRDRGLSTGELFF. CDR3 nucleotide sequence: TGTGCCATCAGGGACAGGGGGTTGAGCACCGGGGAGCTGTTTTTT.

This clonotype occurred once. This chain connects TRBV10-3 to TRBJ1-5, with 7 bases lining up with TRBD1. Trimming at V came to 4 bases and at J to 1 base, leaving 7 bases not matched to a gene. The CDR3 length is 16 residues. Germline CDR1 reads ENHRY; CDR2 reads SYGVKD. CDR3: CAISVDQGESNQPQHF. The CDR3, as DNA: TGTGCCATCAGTGTCGATCAGGGGGAGAGCAATCAGCCCCAGCATTTT.

This clonotype was detected many times. DNA of the CDR3: TGTGCCAGCAGTTTGGACAGGGGAGAAGAGACCCAGTACTTC. Its translation: CASSLDRGEETQYF. V and J are TRBV28 and TRBJ2-5; 9 bases agree with TRBD1. The V gene's germline CDR1 is MDHEN and CDR2 SYDVKM. Trimming took 3 bases from V and 3 from J; bases not matched to a gene: 2. This CDR3 contains 14 residues.

This clonotype was observed at least ten times. This chain connects TRBV7-2 to TRBJ2-2; D unclear. Trimming removed 1 base at V and 2 bases at J, with 5 bases between. Per germline, CDR1 SGHTA and CDR2 FQGNSA. CDR3 length equals 14 residues. CDR3 sequence (DNA): TGTGCCAGCAGCTTAGACTACAACACCGGGGAGCTGTTTTTT. Encoded protein: CASSLDYNTGELFF. The whole variable domain, remainder taken from reference TRBV7-2 and TRBJ2-2, is GAGVSQSPSNKVTEKGKDVELRCDPISGHTALYWYRQSLGQGLEFLIYFQGNSAPDKSGLPSDRFSAERTGGSVSTLTIQRTQQEDSAVYLCASSLDYNTGELFFGEGSRLTVL.

This clonotype has at least ten counts. The chain links TRBV18 to TRBJ2-3; maybe TRBD2 (6 bases). The germline V gene encodes CDR1 KGHSH and CDR2 LQKENI. V shed 3 bases and J shed 4 bases, with 8 bases lying between them. The CDR3 is made up of 13 amino acids. CDR3 DNA sequence: TGTGCCAGCTCACCGGACTATTCAGATACGCAGTATTTT. Protein: CASSPDYSDTQYF.

CDR3 coding DNA: TGCAGTGCTAGACCCCCGAGTTATTACAATGAGCAGTTCTTC. This gives the protein CSARPPSYYNEQFF. The chain has TRBV20-1 and TRBJ2-1; no definite D call. Trimming left V 2 bases short and J 4 bases short, with 12 bases between. Germline CDR1 is DFQATT and CDR2 is SNEGSKA (reference sequence). The CDR3 totals 14 residues.

This clonotype turned up a few times. J is TRBJ2-7 and V is TRBV6-5; D may be TRBD1 or TRBD2 (5 bases each). Trimming stripped 0 bases from V and 1 base from J, with 10 bases between. The CDR3 is 15 amino acids. Looked up from germline, CDR1 is MNHEY and CDR2 is SVGAGI. The CDR3 loop reads CASSYSGTVSYEQYF. The CDR3 DNA sequence: TGTGCCAGCAGTTACTCCGGGACGGTTTCCTACGAGCAGTACTTC.

At least ten counts were recorded for this clonotype. V gene TRBV29-1 combines with J gene TRBJ2-7; D is unclear. The germline CDR1 and CDR2 sequences are SQVTM and ANQGSEA. The CDR3 loop spans 13 amino acids. V was shortened by 0 bases and J by 2 bases, with 8 bases between the two germline ends. CDR3 sequence (DNA): TGCAGCGTTGAAGAGGCCGACGCCTACGAGCAGTACTTC. Protein: CSVEEADAYEQYF.

The table lists this clonotype with many counts. This sequence joins TRBV27 and TRBJ2-7; possibly TRBD1 or TRBD2 for D (5 bases each). Deletions cut 5 bases from V and 1 base from J, with 12 bases between. The CDR3 is 14 amino acids. Germline CDR1 is MNHEY and CDR2 is SMNVEV (reference sequence). Here the CDR3 reads CASSPGTWSYEQYF. The CDR3 DNA reads TGTGCCAGCAGTCCCGGGACCTGGTCCTACGAGCAGTACTTC.

This clonotype showed up many times. The genes are TRBV7-9 and TRBJ1-1; D uncertain. Trimming stripped 8 bases from V and 3 bases from J, with 10 bases between. CDR3 length: 12 residues. Per germline, CDR1 SEHNR and CDR2 FQNEAQ (reference sequence). In DNA form, the CDR3 reads TGTGCCAGCGGGGTCGGAGACACTGAAGCTTTCTTT. This gives the protein CASGVGDTEAFF.

The genes are TRBV12-3 or TRBV12-4 and TRBJ1-2; 7 bases are a match to TRBD1. The ends lost 5 bases at V and 8 bases at J; junction bases unmatched: 5. The CDR3 is 12 amino acids. DNA of the CDR3: TGTGCCAGCAGTGCAGGGACAGTCGGCTACACCTTC. It is translated as CASSAGTVGYTF.

There are many counts of this clonotype. This chain links TRBV20-1 with TRBJ1-3; D unclear. The CDR3 consists of 12 residues. CDR1 and CDR2 from the germline V gene are DFQATT and SNEGSKA (reference sequence). V was clipped by 6 bases and J by 0 bases, with 6 bases between them. CDR3 sequence reads: CSAEDSGNTIYF. The DNA of the CDR3 is TGCAGTGCCGAAGACTCTGGAAACACCATATATTTT.

This clonotype was seen a single time. The genes are TRBV7-9 and TRBJ2-7; tentatively, D is TRBD1 (5 bases). CDR3 size: 12 residues. Trimming removed 3 bases from V and 7 bases from J, with 10 bases in between. Germline V gives CDR1 SEHNR, CDR2 FQNEAQ (reference sequence). CDR3 residues: CASSLVGLEQYF. The CDR3 coding sequence is TGTGCCAGCAGCTTGGTGGGGCTTGAGCAGTACTTC. Looking up the rest from reference TRBV7-9 and TRBJ2-7 gives the full variable domain: DTGVSQNPRHKITKRGQNVTFRCDPISEHNRLYWYRQTLGQGPEFLTYFQNEAQLEKSRLLSDRFSAERPKGSFSTLEIQRTEQGDSAMYLCASSLVGLEQYFGPGTRLTVT.

This clonotype turned up a few times. This rearrangement joins TRBV7-2 to TRBJ2-1; 9 nucleotides agree with TRBD2. The CDR3 loop spans 16 amino acids. In germline, CDR1 is SGHTA, CDR2 FQGNSA. With V trimmed by 4 bases and J by 2 bases, 6 bases remained unmatched. CDR3 DNA sequence: TGTGCCAGCAGCTCGATGGGCGGGGGGGCCTACAATGAGCAGTTCTTC. Its translation: CASSSMGGGAYNEQFF.

Only a few counts were recorded for this clonotype. The chain recombines TRBV6-1 with TRBJ2-3; 13 nucleotides agree with TRBD2. The germline CDR1 and CDR2 sequences are MNHNS and SASEGT. V was clipped by 5 bases and J by 1 base; unmatched bases: 15. The CDR3 sequence is 20 residues long. CDR3 nucleotide sequence: TGTGCCAGCAGTCAAAGGGCCTCCGGACTAGCGGGAGTGGGCACAGATACGCAGTATTTT. Its protein product is CASSQRASGLAGVGTDTQYF.

The sample holds a few counts of this clonotype. The J gene is TRBJ2-7, the V gene TRBV5-1; TRBD2 is a possible D gene (5 bases). This CDR3 is 17 amino acids long. Germline V gives CDR1 SGHRS, CDR2 YFSETQ. V was shortened by 0 bases and J by 0 bases, with 16 bases between the two germline ends. CDR3 loop: CASSLDVEKSGSYEQYF. Here the CDR3 DNA reads TGCGCCAGCAGCTTGGATGTAGAGAAGAGCGGCTCCTACGAGCAGTACTTC.

The V gene is TRBV7-2, the J gene TRBJ1-2; no clear D. V dropped 4 bases and J dropped 0 bases, with 18 bases sitting between them. Germline CDR1 SGHTA, CDR2 FQGNSA. The CDR3 has 17 residues. The CDR3 nucleotides read TGTGCCAGCAGCTCCTCCGTGGCCAAGTGGACTAACTATGGCTACACCTTC. Translated: CASSSSVAKWTNYGYTF.

Ten or more counts support this clonotype. V is TRBV20-1 and J is TRBJ2-1; unclear D gene. This CDR3 has 13 residues. Germline-derived CDR1 and CDR2 are DFQATT and SNEGSKA (reference sequence). Trimming removed 5 bases from V and 7 bases from J, with 15 bases in between. CDR3 DNA: TGCAGTGCTCGCCCTTCTACCCAGAATGAGCAGTTCTTC. This gives the protein CSARPSTQNEQFF.

This clonotype showed up just a few times. CDR3 residues: CASSRGGGAGEQYF. CDR3 sequence (DNA): TGTGCCAGCAGCCGCGGTGGGGGCGCGGGCGAGCAGTACTTC. The chain is built from TRBV6-1 and TRBJ2-7; D possibly corresponds to TRBD1 (6 bases). With 6 bases removed from V and 6 bases from J, the gap between germline ends came to 18 bases. Per germline, CDR1 MNHNS and CDR2 SASEGT. The CDR3 is 14 amino acids.